The entry below gives a single TCR beta chain sequence along with its context. The data are from a study of OX40 agonist ivuxolimab in advanced cancers. Repertoires were generated with immunoSEQ multiplex PCR, while TCRdb's copy carries only in-frame clones and drops some. This sample carries 20,000 to 25,000 clones, about 80% of them seen once, and the ten largest clones take about a quarter. Sequencing used CD4+ or CD8+ T cells sorted from blood, obtained in a trial of the OX40 agonist ivuxolimab. This clonotype was obtained from an adult with an advanced solid tumor such as melanoma, head and neck, liver or kidney cancer.

CDR3 in amino acids: CASSVGAAYDTEAFF. As DNA, the CDR3 is TGTGCCAGCAGCGTAGGGGCGGCATATGACACTGAAGCTTTCTTT. The V and J genes are TRBV9 and TRBJ1-1, with D uncertain. The CDR3 loop spans 15 amino acids. Germline V gene data show CDR1 as SGDLS and CDR2 as YYNGEE. V was clipped by 0 bases and J by 3 bases, with 12 bases between them.